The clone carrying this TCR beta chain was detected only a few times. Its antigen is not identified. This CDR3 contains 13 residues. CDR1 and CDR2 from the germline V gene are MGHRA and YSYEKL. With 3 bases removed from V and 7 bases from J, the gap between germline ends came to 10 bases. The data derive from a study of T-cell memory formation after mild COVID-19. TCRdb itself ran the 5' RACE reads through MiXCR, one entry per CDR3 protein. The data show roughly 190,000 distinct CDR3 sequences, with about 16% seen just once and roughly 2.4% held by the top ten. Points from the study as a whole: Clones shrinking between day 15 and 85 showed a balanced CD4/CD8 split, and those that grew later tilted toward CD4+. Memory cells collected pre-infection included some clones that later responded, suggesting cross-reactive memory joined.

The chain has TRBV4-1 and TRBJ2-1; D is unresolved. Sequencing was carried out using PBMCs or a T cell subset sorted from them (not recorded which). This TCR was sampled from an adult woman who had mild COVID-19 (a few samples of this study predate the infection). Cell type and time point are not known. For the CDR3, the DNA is TGCGCCAGCAGCCAGGTACAGCAAAATGAGCAGTTCTTC. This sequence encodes CASSQVQQNEQFF.